This T cell receptor beta chain is from a study of T cells of healthy individuals. This clonotype occurred many times. TCRdb re-derived calls from the 5' RACE reads in MiXCR, one entry per CDR3 protein. The sample holds around 79,000 distinct CDR3 sequences, approximately 4.7% seen once. Trimming at V came to 5 bases and at J to 9 bases, leaving 5 bases not matched to a gene. Germline assignment: CDR1 SGHTA and CDR2 FQGTGA. The CDR3 totals 13 residues. This chain links TRBV7-3 with TRBJ2-4; 9 positions agree with TRBD2. This TCR derives from a female donor in good health. CDR3 residues: CASSGSGGLIQYF. Here the CDR3 DNA reads TGTGCCAGCAGCGGTAGCGGGGGCCTCATTCAGTACTTC.